This T cell receptor (beta chain) is drawn from a study of blood T cell repertoires in COVID-19. As for the study in general: Donors in the United States, Italy and Spain gave samples during acute or convalescent COVID-19. The analysed material was cDNA or gDNA that came from T cells, B-cell-depleted T cells, or PBMCs.

The CDR3 runs 16 residues. Original methodology: Estimates of nucleated cell counts were drawn from the amplification of reference gene primers. Repertoires were generated with immunoSEQ multiplex PCR, while TCRdb's copy carries only in-frame clones and drops some. V, J and clone size reflect that table, while D and trimming were determined from the DNA. The data show over 100,000 clones, about 72% seen once. V gene TRBV12-2 combines with J gene TRBJ2-5; TRBD2, the D gene given by the table, was not confirmed from the DNA. TRBV12-2 counts as a pseudogene. The receptor comes from a man aged 55 to 70 with active or convalescent COVID-19. Material for sequencing was peripheral blood. The CDR3 nucleotides read TGTGCAAGTCGCTTAGCGCGGTTCGGGAGGCAAGAGACCCAGTACTTC. Amino acids: CASRLARFGRQETQYF.